This T cell receptor (beta chain) was found in a study of graft-versus-host responses after intestinal transplantation. Study background: Anti-thymocyte globulin induction was given to all recipients, followed by tacrolimus and steroids for around three years.

Broader study findings: Some patients had graft-donor T cell macrochimerism. In their allografts, the ratios of graft-versus-host to host-versus-graft T cell clones were high. The highest levels of circulating GvH clones went along with early declines in HvG clones after transplant. GvH clones were identified in recipient marrow, with some first appearing in ileum or blood.

The method was immunoSEQ multiplex PCR; TCRdb's version includes in-frame clones alone and lacks a portion of them. The table includes tens of thousands of clones, less than 85% detected once. The CDR3 consists of 12 residues. Germline CDR1 LNHDA, CDR2 SQIVND (reference sequence). V was clipped by 4 bases and J by 1 base, with 4 bases between them. As concerns this clone: Its antigen is still unknown.

The chain links TRBV19 to TRBJ1-2; D unresolved. The specimen was unstimulated CD4+ T cells sorted from spleen or lymph node cells, collected before transplant. This clonotype originated in a human donor who was the organ donor for an intestinal transplant. Written as DNA, the CDR3 is TGTGCCAGTAGTACAAATAACTATGGCTACACCTTC. Translating it yields CASSTNNYGYTF.